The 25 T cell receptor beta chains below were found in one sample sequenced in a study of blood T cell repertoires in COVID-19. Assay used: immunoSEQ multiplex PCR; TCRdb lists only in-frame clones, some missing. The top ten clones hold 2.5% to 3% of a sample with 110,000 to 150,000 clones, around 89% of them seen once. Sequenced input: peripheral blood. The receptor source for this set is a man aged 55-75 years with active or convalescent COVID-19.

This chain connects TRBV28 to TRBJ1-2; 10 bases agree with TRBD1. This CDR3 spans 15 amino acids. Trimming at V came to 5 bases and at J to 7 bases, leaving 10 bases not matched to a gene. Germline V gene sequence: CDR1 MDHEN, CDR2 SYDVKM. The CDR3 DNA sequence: TGTGCCAGCAGTCGATCCGGGACAGGGGTTGCTGGCTACACCTTC. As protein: CASSRSGTGVAGYTF.

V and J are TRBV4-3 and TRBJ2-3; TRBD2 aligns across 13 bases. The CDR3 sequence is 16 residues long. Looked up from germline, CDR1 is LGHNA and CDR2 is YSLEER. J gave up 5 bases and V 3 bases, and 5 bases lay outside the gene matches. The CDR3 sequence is CASSHALAGGRDTQYF. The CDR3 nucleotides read TGCGCCAGCAGCCACGCACTAGCGGGGGGGCGAGATACGCAGTATTTT.

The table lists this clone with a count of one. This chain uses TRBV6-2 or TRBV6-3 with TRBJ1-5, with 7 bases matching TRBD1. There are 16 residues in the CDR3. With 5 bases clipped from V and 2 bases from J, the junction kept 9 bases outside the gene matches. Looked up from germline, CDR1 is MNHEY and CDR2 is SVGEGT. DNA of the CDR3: TGTGCCAGCAGTCCGGACAGGCCCCGGGGCAATCAGCCCCAGCATTTT. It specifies CASSPDRPRGNQPQHF.

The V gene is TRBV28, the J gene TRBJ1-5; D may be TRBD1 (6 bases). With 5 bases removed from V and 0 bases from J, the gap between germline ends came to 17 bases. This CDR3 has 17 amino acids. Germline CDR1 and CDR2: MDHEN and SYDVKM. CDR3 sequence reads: CASSVGGAYNSNQPQHF. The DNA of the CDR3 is TGTGCCAGCAGTGTGGGGGGGGCATACAATAGCAATCAGCCCCAGCATTTT.

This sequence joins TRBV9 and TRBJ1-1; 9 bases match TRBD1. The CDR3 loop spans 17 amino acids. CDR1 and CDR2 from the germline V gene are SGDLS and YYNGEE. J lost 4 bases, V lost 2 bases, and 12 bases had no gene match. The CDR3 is CASSVIRDRVSSTEAFF. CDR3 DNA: TGTGCCAGCAGCGTGATCCGGGACAGGGTATCAAGCACTGAAGCTTTCTTT.

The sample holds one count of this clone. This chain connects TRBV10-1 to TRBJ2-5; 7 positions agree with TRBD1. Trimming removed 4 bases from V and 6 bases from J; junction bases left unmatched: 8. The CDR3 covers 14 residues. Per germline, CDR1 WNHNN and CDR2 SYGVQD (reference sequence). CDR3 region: CASSVQQGTQTQYF. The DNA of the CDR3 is TGCGCCAGCAGTGTCCAACAGGGGACGCAGACCCAGTACTTC.

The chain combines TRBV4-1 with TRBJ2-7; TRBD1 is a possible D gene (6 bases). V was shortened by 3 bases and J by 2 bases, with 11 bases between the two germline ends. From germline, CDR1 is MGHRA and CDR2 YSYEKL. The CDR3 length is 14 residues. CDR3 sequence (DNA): TGCGCCAGCAGCCAGATACCAGGGGCCTACGAGCAGTACTTC. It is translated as CASSQIPGAYEQYF.

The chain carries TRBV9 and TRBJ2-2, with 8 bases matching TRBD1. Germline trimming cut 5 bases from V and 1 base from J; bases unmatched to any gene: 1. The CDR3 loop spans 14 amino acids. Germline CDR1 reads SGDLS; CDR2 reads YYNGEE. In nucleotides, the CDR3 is TGTGCCAGCAGGGACAGGGTGAACACCGGGGAGCTGTTTTTT. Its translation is CASRDRVNTGELFF.

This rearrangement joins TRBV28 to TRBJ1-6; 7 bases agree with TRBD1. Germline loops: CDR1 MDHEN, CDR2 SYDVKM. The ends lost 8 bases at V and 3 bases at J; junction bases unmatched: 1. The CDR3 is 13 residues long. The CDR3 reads CASRDSYNSPLHF. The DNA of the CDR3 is TGTGCCAGCCGGGACAGCTATAATTCACCCCTCCACTTT.

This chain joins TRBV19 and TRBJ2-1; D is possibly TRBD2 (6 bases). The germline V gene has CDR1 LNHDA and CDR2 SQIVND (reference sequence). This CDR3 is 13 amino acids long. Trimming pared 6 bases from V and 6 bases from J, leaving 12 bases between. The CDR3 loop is CASSERRANEQFF. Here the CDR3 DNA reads TGTGCCAGTAGCGAACGGAGGGCCAATGAGCAGTTCTTC.

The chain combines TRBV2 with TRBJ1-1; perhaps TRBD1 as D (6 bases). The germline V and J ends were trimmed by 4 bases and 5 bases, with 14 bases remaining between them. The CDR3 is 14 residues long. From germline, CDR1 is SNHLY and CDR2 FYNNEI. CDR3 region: CASSAQGLGTEAFF. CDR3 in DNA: TGTGCCAGCAGTGCCCAGGGGCTAGGGACTGAAGCTTTCTTT.

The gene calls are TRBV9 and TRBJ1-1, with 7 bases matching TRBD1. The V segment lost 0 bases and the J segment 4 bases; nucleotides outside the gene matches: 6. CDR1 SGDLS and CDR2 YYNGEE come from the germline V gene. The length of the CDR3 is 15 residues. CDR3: CASSVGVGGVTEAFF. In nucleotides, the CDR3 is TGTGCCAGCAGCGTAGGGGTAGGGGGCGTCACTGAAGCTTTCTTT.

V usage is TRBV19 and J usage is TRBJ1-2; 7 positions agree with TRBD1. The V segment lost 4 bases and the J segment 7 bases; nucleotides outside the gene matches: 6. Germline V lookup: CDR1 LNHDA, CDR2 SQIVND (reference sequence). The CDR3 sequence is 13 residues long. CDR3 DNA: TGTGCCAGTAGTACTTGGGACAGCCTTGGCTACACCTTC. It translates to CASSTWDSLGYTF. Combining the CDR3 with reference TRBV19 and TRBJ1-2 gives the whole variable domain DGGITQSPKYLFRKEGQNVTLSCEQNLNHDAMYWYRQDPGQGLRLIYYSQIVNDFQKGDIAEGYSVSREKKESFPLTVTSAQKNPTAFYLCASSTWDSLGYTFGSGTRLTVV.

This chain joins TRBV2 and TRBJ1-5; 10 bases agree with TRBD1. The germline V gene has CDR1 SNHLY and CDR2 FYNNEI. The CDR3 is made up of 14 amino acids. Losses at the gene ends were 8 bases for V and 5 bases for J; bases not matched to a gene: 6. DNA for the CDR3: TGTGCCAGCGAGGGGGACAGGGGATATCAGCCCCAGCATTTT. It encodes CASEGDRGYQPQHF.

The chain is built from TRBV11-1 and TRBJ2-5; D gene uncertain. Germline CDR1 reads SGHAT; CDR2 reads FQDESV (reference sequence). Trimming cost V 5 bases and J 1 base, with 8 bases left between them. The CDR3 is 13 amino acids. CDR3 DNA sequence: TGTGCCAGCAGCCGGGTTCCCCAAGAGACCCAGTACTTC. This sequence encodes CASSRVPQETQYF.

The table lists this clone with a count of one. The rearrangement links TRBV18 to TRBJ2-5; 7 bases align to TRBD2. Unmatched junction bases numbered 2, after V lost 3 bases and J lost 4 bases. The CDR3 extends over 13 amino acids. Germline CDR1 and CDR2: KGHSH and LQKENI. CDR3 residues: CASSPGGGETQYF. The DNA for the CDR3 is TGTGCCAGCTCACCTGGCGGGGGAGAGACCCAGTACTTC.

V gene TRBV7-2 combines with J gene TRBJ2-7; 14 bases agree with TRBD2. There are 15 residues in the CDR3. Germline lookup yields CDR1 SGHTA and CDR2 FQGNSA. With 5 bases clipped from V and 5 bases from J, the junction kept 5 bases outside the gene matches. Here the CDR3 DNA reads TGTGCCAGCAGCGGGGGGACTAGCGGGAGAAACGAGCAGTACTTC. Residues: CASSGGTSGRNEQYF.

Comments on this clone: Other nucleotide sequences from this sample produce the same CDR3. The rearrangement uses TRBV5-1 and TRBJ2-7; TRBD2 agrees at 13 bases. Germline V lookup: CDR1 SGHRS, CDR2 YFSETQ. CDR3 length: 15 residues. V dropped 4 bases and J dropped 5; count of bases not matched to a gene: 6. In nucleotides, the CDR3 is TGCGCCAGCAGCCCAGGGACTAGCGGGGACCACGAGCAGTACTTC. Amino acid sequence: CASSPGTSGDHEQYF.

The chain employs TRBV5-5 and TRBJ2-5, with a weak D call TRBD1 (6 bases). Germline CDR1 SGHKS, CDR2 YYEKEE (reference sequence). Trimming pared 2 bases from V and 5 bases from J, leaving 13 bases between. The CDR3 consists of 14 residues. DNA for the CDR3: TGTGCCAGCAGCTTCGCAGGGGAGTGGGAGACCCAGTACTTC. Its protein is CASSFAGEWETQYF. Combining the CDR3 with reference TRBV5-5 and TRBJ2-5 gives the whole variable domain DAGVTQSPTHLIKTRGQQVTLRCSPISGHKSVSWYQQVLGQGPQFIFQYYEKEERGRGNFPDRFSARQFPNYSSELNVNALLLGDSALYLCASSFAGEWETQYFGPGTRLLVL.

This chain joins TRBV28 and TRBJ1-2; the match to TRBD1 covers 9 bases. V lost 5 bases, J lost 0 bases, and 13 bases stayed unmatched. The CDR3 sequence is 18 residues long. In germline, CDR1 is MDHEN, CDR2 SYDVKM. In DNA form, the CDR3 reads TGTGCCAGCAGTACATCCGGGACAGGGACAGCGGCTAACTATGGCTACACCTTC. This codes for CASSTSGTGTAANYGYTF.

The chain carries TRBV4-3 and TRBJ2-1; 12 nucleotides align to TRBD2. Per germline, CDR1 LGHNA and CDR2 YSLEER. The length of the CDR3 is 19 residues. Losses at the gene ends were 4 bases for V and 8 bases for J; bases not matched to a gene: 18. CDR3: CASSRDLTSGGYYNDEQFF. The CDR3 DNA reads TGCGCCAGCAGCCGAGATTTAACTAGCGGGGGGTACTACAATGATGAGCAGTTCTTC.

This CDR3 is CASSLRGTETQYF. The CDR3 DNA is TGTGCCAGCAGTTTACGAGGGACTGAGACCCAGTACTTC. The gene calls are TRBV12-3 or TRBV12-4 and TRBJ2-5, with D possibly TRBD2 on 6 matching bases. The CDR3 totals 13 residues. Trimming removed 2 bases from V and 5 bases from J, with 9 bases in between.

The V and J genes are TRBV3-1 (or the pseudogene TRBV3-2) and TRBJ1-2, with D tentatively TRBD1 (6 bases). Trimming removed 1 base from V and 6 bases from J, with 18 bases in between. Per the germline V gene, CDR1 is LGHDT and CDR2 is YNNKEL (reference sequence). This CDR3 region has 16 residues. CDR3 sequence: CASSQGLLGGADGYTF. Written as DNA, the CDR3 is TGTGCCAGCAGCCAAGGGTTGTTAGGGGGGGCGGATGGCTACACCTTC.

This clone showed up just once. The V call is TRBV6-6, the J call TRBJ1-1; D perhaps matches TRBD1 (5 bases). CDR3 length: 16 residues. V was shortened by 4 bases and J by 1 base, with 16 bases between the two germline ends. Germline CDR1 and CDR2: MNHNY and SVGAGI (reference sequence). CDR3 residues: CASSSLPGGTNTEAFF. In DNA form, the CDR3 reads TGTGCCAGCAGTTCTCTGCCCGGGGGTACGAACACTGAAGCTTTCTTT.

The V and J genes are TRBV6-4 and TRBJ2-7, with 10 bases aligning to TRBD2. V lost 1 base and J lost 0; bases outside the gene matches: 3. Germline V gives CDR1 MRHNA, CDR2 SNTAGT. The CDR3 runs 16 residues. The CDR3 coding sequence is TGTGCCAGCAGTGACTATAGCGGGGGGCACTCCTACGAGCAGTACTTC. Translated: CASSDYSGGHSYEQYF.